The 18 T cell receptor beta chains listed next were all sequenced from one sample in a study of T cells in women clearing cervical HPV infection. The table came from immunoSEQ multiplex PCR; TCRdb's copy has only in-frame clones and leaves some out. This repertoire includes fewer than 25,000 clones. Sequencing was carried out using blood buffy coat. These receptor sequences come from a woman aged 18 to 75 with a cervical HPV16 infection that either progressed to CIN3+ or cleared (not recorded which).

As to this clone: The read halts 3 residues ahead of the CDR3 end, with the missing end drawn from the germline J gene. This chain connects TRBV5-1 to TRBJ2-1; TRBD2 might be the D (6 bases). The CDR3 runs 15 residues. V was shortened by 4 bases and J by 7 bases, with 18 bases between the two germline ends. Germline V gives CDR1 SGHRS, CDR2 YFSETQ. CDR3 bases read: TGCGCCAGCAGCCTGGACGTAGCGGAGCCGAATGAG. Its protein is CASSLDVAEPNE. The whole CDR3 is CASSLDVAEPNEQFF. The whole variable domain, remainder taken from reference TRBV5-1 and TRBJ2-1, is KAGVTQTPRYLIKTRGQQVTLSCSPISGHRSVSWYQQTPGQGLQFLFEYFSETQRNKGNFPGRFSGRQFSNSRSEMNVSTLELGDSALYLCASSLDVAEPNEQFFGPGTRLTVL.

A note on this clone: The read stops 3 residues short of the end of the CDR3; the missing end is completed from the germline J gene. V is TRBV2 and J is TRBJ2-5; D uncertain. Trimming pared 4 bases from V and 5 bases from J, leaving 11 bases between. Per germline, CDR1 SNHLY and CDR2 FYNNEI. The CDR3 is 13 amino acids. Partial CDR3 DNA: TGTGCCAGCAGTGTGGTAGTCGGGGAGACC. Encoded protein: CASSVVVGET. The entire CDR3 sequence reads CASSVVVGETQYF.

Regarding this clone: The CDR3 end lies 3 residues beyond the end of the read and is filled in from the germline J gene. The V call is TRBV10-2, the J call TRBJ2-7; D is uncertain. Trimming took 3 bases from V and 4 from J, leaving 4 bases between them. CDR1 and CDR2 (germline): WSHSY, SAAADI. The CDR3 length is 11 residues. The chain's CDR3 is CASSDHYEQYF. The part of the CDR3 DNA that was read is TGCGCCAGCAGTGATCATTACGAG.

The CDR3 bases that were read are TGTGCCAGCAGATTGACCCCGGACAGCAACACTGAA. Its translation is CASRLTPDSNTE. The entire CDR3 is CASRLTPDSNTEAFF. This sequence joins TRBV7-9 and TRBJ1-1; D perhaps matches TRBD1 (6 bases). The read finishes 3 residues shy of the CDR3 end, and the germline J gene is used to complete it. Trimming took 6 bases from V and 2 from J, leaving 16 bases between them. Germline-derived CDR1 and CDR2 are SEHNR and FQNEAQ (reference sequence). The CDR3 sequence is 15 residues long. Complete variable domain (other parts from reference TRBV7-9 and TRBJ1-1): DTGVSQNPRHKITKRGQNVTFRCDPISEHNRLYWYRQTLGQGPEFLTYFQNEAQLEKSRLLSDRFSAERPKGSFSTLEIQRTEQGDSAMYLCASRLTPDSNTEAFFGQGTRLTVV.

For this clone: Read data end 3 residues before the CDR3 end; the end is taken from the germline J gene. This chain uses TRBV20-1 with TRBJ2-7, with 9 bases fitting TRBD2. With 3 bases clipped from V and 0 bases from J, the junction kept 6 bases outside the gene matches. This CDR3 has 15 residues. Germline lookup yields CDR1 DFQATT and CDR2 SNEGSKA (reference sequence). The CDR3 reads CSASKSSGVSYEQYF. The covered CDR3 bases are TGCAGTGCTAGTAAGTCTAGCGGGGTCTCCTACGAG.

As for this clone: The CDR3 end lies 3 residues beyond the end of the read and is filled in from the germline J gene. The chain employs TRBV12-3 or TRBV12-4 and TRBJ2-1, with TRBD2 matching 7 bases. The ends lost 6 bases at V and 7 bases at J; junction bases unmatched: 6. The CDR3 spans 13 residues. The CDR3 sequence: CASRPTGGNEQFF. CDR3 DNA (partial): TGTGCCAGCAGGCCGACCGGGGGGAATGAG.

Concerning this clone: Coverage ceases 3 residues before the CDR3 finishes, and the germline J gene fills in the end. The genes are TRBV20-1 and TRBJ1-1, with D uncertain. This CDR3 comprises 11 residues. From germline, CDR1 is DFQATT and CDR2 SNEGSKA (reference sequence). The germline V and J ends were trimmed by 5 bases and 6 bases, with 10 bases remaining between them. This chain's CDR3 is CSAVGGPEAFF. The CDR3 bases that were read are TGCAGTGCTGTCGGCGGTCCTGAA.

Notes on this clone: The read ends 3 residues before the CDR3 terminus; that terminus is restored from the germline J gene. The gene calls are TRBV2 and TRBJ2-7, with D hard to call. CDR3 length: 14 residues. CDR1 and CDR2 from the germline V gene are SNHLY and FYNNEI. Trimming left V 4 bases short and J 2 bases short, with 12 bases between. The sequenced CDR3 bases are TGTGCCAGCAGTGGTTTGACTGGAGCCTACGAG. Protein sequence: CASSGLTGAYE. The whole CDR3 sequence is CASSGLTGAYEQYF. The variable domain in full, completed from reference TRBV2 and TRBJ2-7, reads EPEVTQTPSHQVTQMGQEVILRCVPISNHLYFYWYRQILGQKVEFLVSFYNNEISEKSEIFDDQFSVERPDGSNFTLKIRSTKLEDSAMYFCASSGLTGAYEQYFGPGTRLTVT.

The CDR3 DNA, read in part, is TGTGCCAGCAGTGTAGCTTTTCTGAGCTCCTATAATTCACCA. Translation gives CASSVAFLSSYNSP. The complete CDR3 protein is CASSVAFLSSYNSPLFF. V usage is TRBV6-1 and J usage is TRBJ1-4; D is unresolved. The read terminates 3 residues ahead of where the CDR3 ends, so the germline J gene completes it. The germline CDR1 and CDR2 sequences are MNHNS and SASEGT. The CDR3 sequence is 17 residues long.

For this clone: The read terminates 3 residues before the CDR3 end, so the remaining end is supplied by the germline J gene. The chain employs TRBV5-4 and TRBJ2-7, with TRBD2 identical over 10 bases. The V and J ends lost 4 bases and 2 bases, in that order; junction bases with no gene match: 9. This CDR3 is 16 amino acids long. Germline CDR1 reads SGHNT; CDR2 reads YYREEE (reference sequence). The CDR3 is CASSGGTSAPPYEQYF. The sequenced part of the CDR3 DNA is TGTGCCAGCAGCGGGGGGACTAGCGCCCCTCCCTACGAG.

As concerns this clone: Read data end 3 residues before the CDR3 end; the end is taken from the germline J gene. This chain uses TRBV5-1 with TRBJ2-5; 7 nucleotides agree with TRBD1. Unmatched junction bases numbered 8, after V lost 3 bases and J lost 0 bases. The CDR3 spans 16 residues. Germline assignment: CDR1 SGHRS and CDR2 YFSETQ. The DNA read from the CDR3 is TGCGCCAGCAGCTCTCGATTACAGGGGTACCAAGAGACC. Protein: CASSSRLQGYQET. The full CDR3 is CASSSRLQGYQETQYF. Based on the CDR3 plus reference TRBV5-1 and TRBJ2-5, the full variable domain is KAGVTQTPRYLIKTRGQQVTLSCSPISGHRSVSWYQQTPGQGLQFLFEYFSETQRNKGNFPGRFSGRQFSNSRSEMNVSTLELGDSALYLCASSSRLQGYQETQYFGPGTRLLVL.

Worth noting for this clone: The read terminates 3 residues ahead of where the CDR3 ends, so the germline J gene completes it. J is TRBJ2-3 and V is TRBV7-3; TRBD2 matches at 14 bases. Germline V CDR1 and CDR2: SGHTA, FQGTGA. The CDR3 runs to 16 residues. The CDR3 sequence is CASSLTSGRGQETQYF. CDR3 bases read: TGTGCCAGCAGTTTGACTAGCGGGAGGGGCCAAGAGACG.

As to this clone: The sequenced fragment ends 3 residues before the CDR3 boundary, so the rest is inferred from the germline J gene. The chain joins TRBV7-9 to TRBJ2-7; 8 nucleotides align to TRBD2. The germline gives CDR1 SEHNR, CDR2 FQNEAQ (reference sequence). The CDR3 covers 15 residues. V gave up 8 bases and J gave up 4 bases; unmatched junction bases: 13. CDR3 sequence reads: CASPGGREVVYEQYF. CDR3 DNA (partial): TGTGCCAGCCCCGGGGGGCGGGAGGTCGTTTACGAG.

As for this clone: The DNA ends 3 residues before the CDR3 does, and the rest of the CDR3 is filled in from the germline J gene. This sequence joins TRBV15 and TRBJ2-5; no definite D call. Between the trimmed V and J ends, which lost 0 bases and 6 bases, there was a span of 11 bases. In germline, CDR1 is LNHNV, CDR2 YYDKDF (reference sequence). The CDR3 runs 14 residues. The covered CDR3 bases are TGTGCCACCAGCAGAGATCTCAGTGGGCAGACC. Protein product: CATSRDLSGQT. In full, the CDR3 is CATSRDLSGQTQYF.

The sequenced CDR3 bases are TGCAGTGCTAGGGGGTTGGGGGGGACTGGTGAGACC. It yields the protein CSARGLGGTGET. The entire CDR3 is CSARGLGGTGETQYF. The chain couples TRBV20-1 to TRBJ2-5; TRBD2 matches at 7 bases. The CDR3 end lies 3 residues beyond the end of the read and is filled in from the germline J gene. CDR3 length: 15 residues. The V gene's germline CDR1 is DFQATT and CDR2 SNEGSKA (reference sequence). V shed 3 bases and J 5 bases; nucleotides not matched to a gene: 12.

This CDR3 is CSAPTVSYEQYF. CDR3 bases read: TGCAGTGCCCCGACTGTCTCCTACGAG. The V call is TRBV20-1, the J call TRBJ2-7; no clear D. The CDR3 goes on 3 residues after the read ends, and that part is filled in from the germline J gene. The germline V gene encodes CDR1 DFQATT and CDR2 SNEGSKA (reference sequence). V lost 6 bases and J 0 bases, leaving 9 bases between the germline ends. The length of the CDR3 is 12 residues.

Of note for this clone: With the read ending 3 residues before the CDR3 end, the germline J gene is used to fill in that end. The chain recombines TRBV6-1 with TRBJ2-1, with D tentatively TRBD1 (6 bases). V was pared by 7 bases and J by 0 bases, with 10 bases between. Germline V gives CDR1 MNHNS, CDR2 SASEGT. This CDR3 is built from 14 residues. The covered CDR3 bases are TGTGCCAGCATTGACAGGAGCTCCTACAATGAG. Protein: CASIDRSSYNE. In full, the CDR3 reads CASIDRSSYNEQFF.

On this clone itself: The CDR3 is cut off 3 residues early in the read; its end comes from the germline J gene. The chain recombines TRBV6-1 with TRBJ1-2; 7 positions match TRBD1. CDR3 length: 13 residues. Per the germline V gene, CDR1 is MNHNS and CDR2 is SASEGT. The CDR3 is CASSERDSYDYTF. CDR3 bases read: TGTGCCAGCAGTGAAAGGGACAGCTACGAC.